The rows below give T cell receptor beta chains drawn from one sample of a study of CD8+CD57+ T cells in acquired aplastic anemia. TCRdb independently ran MiXCR on the reads; one entry per CDR3 protein. The sample records tens of thousands of distinct CDR3 sequences, around 70% being singletons. The material sequenced was sorted CD4+, CD8+, or CD8+CD57+ T cells (not recorded which) from PBMCs. These receptors came from a human donor with aplastic anemia. Each CDR3 is given with its conserved first and last residue. The D gene is left open where the match is weak. Size is stated for part of the rows, as once, few or many counts, or as a class when the clone is expanded.

V	size	D	J	DNA	CDR3
TRBV25-1	.	.	TRBJ2-3	TGTGCCAGCAGTGGGAGATCGAACTGGAAAGGAGGTACGCAGTATTTT	CASSGRSNWKGGTQYF
TRBV20-1	.	.	TRBJ2-3	TGCAGTGCTAAGGGGGTCGCAGATACGCAGTATTTT	CSAKGVADTQYF
TRBV10-3	.	TRBD1	TRBJ2-7	TGTGCCATCAGTGACGGGACAGGGTCCAACGAGCAGTACTTC	CAISDGTGSNEQYF
TRBV15	.	.	TRBJ1-2	TGTGCCACCAGCAGACCGACGGGGGCGGCGTCTGGCTACACCTTC	CATSRPTGAASGYTF
TRBV7-3	.	TRBD1	TRBJ2-3	TGTGCCAGCAGCTTAAACTTGGCGACAGGGGGGGCAGATACGCAGTATTTT	CASSLNLATGGADTQYF
TRBV9	many	.	TRBJ1-1	TGTGCCAGCAGCGTAGATGGGGGGATGGGGGCTTTCTTT	CASSVDGGMGAFF
TRBV25-1	.	.	TRBJ2-7	TGTGCCAGCAGTGAATATGTCGAGCAGTACTTC	CASSEYVEQYF
TRBV29-1	.	TRBD1	TRBJ2-2	TGCAGCGTTCAATCGACAGGGGACGGGGAGCTGTTTTTT	CSVQSTGDGELFF
TRBV5-4	once	.	TRBJ2-7	TGTGCCAGCAGCTTTTCAACAGGCTTTGGGGAGCAGTACTTC	CASSFSTGFGEQYF
TRBV9	.	.	TRBJ2-1	TGTGCCAGCAGCGTAGGTGGGGGGAACTCCTACAATGAGCAGTTCTTC	CASSVGGGNSYNEQFF
TRBV12-3/TRBV12-4	few	.	TRBJ1-1	TGTGCCAGCAGTCACGGGGGGGCTGGCGCTGAAGCTTTCTTT	CASSHGGAGAEAFF
TRBV10-3	.	.	TRBJ1-1	TGTGCCATCAGTGAGTCCGGGCTTGAAGCTTTCTTT	CAISESGLEAFF
TRBV7-9	once	.	TRBJ2-7	TGTGCCAGCTCCCCCTCGGACCCTCCATTGGGCGAGCAGTACTTC	CASSPSDPPLGEQYF
TRBV10-1	.	TRBD1	TRBJ1-4	TGCGACAAGACAGGGTGCGAGGCAACTAATGAAAAACTGTTTTTT	CDKTGCEATNEKLFF
TRBV5-1	.	.	TRBJ1-1	TGCGCCAGCAGCCCGTCTGCGGGGGGGAGGACTGAAGCTTTCTTT	CASSPSAGGRTEAFF
TRBV12-5	.	TRBD1	TRBJ1-2	TGTGCTAGTGGTTTGGCACGGACAGGGTCCTATGGCTACATCTTC	CASGLARTGSYGYIF
TRBV7-6	many	TRBD1	TRBJ1-2	TGTGCCAGCAGCTTAGTAAGACAGGGGGGCTATGGCTACACCTTC	CASSLVRQGGYGYTF
TRBV10-3	.	.	TRBJ2-7	TGTGCCATCAGTGAGAGTCACAGGGTCTCCTACGAGCAGTACTTC	CAISESHRVSYEQYF
TRBV20-1	.	TRBD2	TRBJ2-5	TGCAGTGCTAGCGCCGGGGGGGGGACCCAGTACTTC	CSASAGGGTQYF
TRBV5-1	.	.	TRBJ2-6	TGCGCCAGCAGCTTGAGTACTGGGGCCAACGTCCTGACTTTC	CASSLSTGANVLTF
TRBV15	.	TRBD2	TRBJ2-5	TGTGCCACCAGCAGTGGGACTAGCGGGCCCCAAGAGACCCAGTACTTC	CATSSGTSGPQETQYF
TRBV7-2	.	.	TRBJ2-3	TGTGCCAGCACCCCCCCTAGTGCAGATACGCAGTATTTT	CASTPPSADTQYF
TRBV20-1	.	.	TRBJ1-2	TGCAGTGCTAGAGCGTCTCTTCAATATGGCTACACCTTC	CSARASLQYGYTF
TRBV9	.	.	TRBJ2-1	TGTGCCAGCAGCGTAGTAGGGGAGCAGTTCTTC	CASSVVGEQFF
TRBV29-1	.	.	TRBJ2-6	TGCAGCGTTGAGAGGGCGATTAGAGGGGCCAACGTCCTGACTTTC	CSVERAIRGANVLTF
TRBV19	.	TRBD1	TRBJ2-7	TGTGCCAGTAATCGGGACAGGGGGACCTACGAGCAGTACTTC	CASNRDRGTYEQYF
TRBV2	.	.	TRBJ2-7	TGTGCCACCAGTGATTTAGGGATCGAGCAGTACTTC	CATSDLGIEQYF
TRBV7-9	.	.	TRBJ1-2	TGTGCCAGCAGCTTAGTTGAGACCAATGGCTACACCTTC	CASSLVETNGYTF
TRBV29-1	.	.	TRBJ2-7	TGCAGCGTTGTGGCAGGGACCTACGAGCAGTACTTC	CSVVAGTYEQYF
TRBV20-1	.	.	TRBJ1-4	TGCAGTGCTAGCATTCGCGGCAGGGAGGATGAAAAACTGTTTTTT	CSASIRGREDEKLFF
TRBV7-9	once	.	TRBJ1-6	TGTGCCAGCAGCTTATTTCTGGGGGGCGAGGCACCCCTCCACTTT	CASSLFLGGEAPLHF
TRBV20-1	.	TRBD2	TRBJ2-5	TGCAGTGCTAGCACGGGGGGGGAGACCCAGTACTTC	CSASTGGETQYF
TRBV20-1	once	.	TRBJ1-2	TGCAGTGCTAGAGCCCGATCCGGGGGCGACTATGGCTACACCTTC	CSARARSGGDYGYTF
TRBV6-1	.	.	TRBJ1-5	TGTGCCAGCAGCCTGTGGGGCGAAAGCAATCAGCCCCAGCATTTT	CASSLWGESNQPQHF
TRBV2	.	.	TRBJ2-5	TGTGCCAGCATATCAGGGGAGGAAGAGACCCAGTACTTC	CASISGEEETQYF
TRBV7-9	.	.	TRBJ2-5	TGTGCCAGCAGCTTAGGAAGCGGAATCCAAGAGACCCAGTACTTC	CASSLGSGIQETQYF
TRBV5-6	.	TRBD2	TRBJ2-1	TGTGCCAGCAGCTTGCAGACTAGCGGGGGTCAGGAGCAGTTCTTC	CASSLQTSGGQEQFF
TRBV24-1	.	.	TRBJ2-5	TGTGCCACCAGTGCGGAGACCCAGTACTTC	CATSAETQYF
TRBV15	.	.	TRBJ2-7	TGTGCCACCAGCAGAGAGACAGTATACGAGCAGTACTTC	CATSRETVYEQYF
TRBV20-1	few	.	TRBJ2-6	TGCAGTGCTAGAGTCCCAGGGTTTTCTGGGGCCAACGTCCTGACTTTC	CSARVPGFSGANVLTF
TRBV2	few	.	TRBJ2-5	TGTGCCAGCAGTGAAGCGTTACTAGGCCCAAAGACCCAGTACTTC	CASSEALLGPKTQYF
TRBV2	.	TRBD2	TRBJ2-7	TGTGCCAGCAGTGATAGTAGGACTAGGGCCTACGAGCAGTACTTC	CASSDSRTRAYEQYF
TRBV11-1	.	TRBD1	TRBJ1-2	TGTGCCAGCAGCCCTCGACAGGGCCAGGCCGCGACTGGCTACACCTTC	CASSPRQGQAATGYTF